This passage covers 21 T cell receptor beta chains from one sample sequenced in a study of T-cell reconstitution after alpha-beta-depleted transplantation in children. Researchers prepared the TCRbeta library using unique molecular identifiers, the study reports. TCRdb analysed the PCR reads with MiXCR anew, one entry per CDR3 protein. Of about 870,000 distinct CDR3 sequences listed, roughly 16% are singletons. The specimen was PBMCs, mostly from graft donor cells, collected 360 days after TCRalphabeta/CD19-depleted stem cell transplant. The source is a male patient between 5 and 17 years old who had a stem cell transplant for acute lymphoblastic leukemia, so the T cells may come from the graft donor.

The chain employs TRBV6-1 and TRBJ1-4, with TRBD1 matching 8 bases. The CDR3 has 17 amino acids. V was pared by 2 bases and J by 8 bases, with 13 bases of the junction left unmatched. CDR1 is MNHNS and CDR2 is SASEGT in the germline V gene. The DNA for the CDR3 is TGTGCCAGCAGTGAAAGTGGGACAGGTCGTCACGGGGAAAAACTGTTTTTT. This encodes CASSESGTGRHGEKLFF.

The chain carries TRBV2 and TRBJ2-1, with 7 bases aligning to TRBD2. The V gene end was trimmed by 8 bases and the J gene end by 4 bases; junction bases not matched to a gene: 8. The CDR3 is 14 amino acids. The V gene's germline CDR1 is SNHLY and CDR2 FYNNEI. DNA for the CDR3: TGTGCCAGCCTCCCGGGACTATTTTACAATGAGCAGTTCTTC. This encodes CASLPGLFYNEQFF.

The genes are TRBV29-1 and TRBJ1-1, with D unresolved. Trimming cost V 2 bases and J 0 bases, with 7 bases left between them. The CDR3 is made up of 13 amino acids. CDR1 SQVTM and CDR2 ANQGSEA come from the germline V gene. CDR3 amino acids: CSVEWTVNTEAFF. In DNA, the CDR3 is TGCAGCGTTGAATGGACTGTGAACACTGAAGCTTTCTTT. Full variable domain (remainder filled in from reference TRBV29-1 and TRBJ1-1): SAVISQKPSRDICQRGTSLTIQCQVDSQVTMMFWYRQQPGQSLTLIATANQGSEATYESGFVIDKFPISRPNLTFSTLTVSNMSPEDSSIYLCSVEWTVNTEAFFGQGTRLTVV.

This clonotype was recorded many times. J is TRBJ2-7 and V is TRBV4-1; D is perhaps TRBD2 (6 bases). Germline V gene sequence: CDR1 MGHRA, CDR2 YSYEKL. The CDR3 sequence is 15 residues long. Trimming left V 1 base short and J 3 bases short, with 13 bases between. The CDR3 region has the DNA TGCGCCAGCAGCCAAGTGAGGGAGGCCTTCTACGAGCAGTACTTC. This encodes CASSQVREAFYEQYF.

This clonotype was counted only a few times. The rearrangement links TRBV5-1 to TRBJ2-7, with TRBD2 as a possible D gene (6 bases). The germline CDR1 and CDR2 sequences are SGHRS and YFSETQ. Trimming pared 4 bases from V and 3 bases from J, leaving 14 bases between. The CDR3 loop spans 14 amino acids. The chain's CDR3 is CASSQDLGGYEQYF. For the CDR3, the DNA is TGCGCCAGCAGCCAGGATTTGGGGGGCTACGAGCAGTACTTC.

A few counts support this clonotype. DNA for the CDR3: TGCAGTGCTAGAGATCTGGGCTACAATGAGCAGTTCTTC. It codes for CSARDLGYNEQFF. This chain joins TRBV20-1 and TRBJ2-1; no reliable D call. V was shortened by 0 bases and J by 3 bases, with 6 bases between the two germline ends. The CDR3 is made up of 13 amino acids. The germline V gene has CDR1 DFQATT and CDR2 SNEGSKA (reference sequence).

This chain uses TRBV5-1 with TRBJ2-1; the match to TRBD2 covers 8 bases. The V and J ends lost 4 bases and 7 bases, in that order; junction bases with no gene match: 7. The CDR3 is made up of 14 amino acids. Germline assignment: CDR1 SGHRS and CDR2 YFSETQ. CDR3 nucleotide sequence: TGCGCCAGCAGCCCCAGCGGGAGTGGGAATGAGCAGTTCTTC. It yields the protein CASSPSGSGNEQFF. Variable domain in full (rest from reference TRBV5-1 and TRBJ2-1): KAGVTQTPRYLIKTRGQQVTLSCSPISGHRSVSWYQQTPGQGLQFLFEYFSETQRNKGNFPGRFSGRQFSNSRSEMNVSTLELGDSALYLCASSPSGSGNEQFFGPGTRLTVL.

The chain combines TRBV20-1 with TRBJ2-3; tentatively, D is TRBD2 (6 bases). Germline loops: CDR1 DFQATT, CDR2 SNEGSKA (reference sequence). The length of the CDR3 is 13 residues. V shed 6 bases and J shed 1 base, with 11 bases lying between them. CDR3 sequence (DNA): TGCAGTGCCCGGGACTGGGGCACAGATACGCAGTATTTT. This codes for CSARDWGTDTQYF.

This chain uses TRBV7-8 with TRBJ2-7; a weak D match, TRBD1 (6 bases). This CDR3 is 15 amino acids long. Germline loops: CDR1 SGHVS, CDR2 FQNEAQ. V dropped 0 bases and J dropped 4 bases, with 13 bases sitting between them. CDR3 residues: CASSLASDSYYEQYF. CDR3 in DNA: TGTGCCAGCAGCTTAGCCTCGGACAGCTATTACGAGCAGTACTTC.

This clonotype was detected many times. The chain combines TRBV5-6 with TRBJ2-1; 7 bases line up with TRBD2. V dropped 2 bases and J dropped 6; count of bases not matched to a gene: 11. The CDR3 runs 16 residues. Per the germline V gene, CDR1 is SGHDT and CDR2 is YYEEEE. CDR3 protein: CASSFRTSGRGNEQFF. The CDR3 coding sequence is TGTGCCAGCAGCTTTAGGACCTCGGGGAGGGGCAATGAGCAGTTCTTC.

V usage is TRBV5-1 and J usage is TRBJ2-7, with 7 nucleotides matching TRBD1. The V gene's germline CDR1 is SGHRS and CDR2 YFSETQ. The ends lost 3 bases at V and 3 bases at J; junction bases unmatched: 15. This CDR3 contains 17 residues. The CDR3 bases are TGCGCCAGCAGCTCATGGCCCTCGGGACAGTTAGGCTACGAGCAGTACTTC. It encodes CASSSWPSGQLGYEQYF.

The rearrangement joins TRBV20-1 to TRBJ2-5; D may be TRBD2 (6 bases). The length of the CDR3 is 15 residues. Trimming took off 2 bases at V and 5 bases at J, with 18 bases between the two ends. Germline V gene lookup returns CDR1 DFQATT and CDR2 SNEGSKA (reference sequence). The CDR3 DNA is TGCAGTGCTAGAAACCCAAAGACTAGATTCGAGACCCAGTACTTC. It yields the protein CSARNPKTRFETQYF.

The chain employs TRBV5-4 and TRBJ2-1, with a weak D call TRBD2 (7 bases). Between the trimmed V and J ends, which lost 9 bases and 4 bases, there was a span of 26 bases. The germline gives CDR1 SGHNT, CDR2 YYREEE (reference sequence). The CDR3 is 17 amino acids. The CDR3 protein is CATNSGGGPTAYNEQFF. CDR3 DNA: TGTGCCACCAATTCGGGGGGCGGGCCAACTGCTTACAATGAGCAGTTCTTC.

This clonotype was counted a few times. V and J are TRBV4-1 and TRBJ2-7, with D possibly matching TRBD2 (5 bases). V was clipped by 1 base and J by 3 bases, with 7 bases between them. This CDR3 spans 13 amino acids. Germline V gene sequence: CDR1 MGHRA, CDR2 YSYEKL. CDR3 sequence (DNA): TGCGCCAGCAGCCAAGGAGGGAACTACGAGCAGTACTTC. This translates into CASSQGGNYEQYF.

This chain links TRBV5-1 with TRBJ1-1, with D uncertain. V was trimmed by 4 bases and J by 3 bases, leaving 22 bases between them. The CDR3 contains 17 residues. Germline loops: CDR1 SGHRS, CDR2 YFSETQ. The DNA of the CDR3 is TGCGCCAGCAGCCCCAACAGAATCAGGCCCGGGGACACTGAAGCTTTCTTT. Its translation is CASSPNRIRPGDTEAFF.

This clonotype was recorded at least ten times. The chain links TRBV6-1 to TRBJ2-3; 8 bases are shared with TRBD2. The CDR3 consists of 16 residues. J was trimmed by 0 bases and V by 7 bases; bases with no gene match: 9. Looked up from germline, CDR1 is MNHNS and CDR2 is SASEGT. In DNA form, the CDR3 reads TGTGCCAGCAATACCCTTAGCGGGATCAGCACAGATACGCAGTATTTT. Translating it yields CASNTLSGISTDTQYF.

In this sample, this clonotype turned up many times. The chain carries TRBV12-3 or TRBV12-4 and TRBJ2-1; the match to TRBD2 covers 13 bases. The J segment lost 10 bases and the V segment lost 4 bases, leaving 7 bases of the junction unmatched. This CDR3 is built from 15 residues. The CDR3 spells CASSSGLAGVGEQFF. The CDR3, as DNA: TGTGCCAGCAGTTCCGGACTAGCGGGAGTGGGGGAGCAGTTCTTC.

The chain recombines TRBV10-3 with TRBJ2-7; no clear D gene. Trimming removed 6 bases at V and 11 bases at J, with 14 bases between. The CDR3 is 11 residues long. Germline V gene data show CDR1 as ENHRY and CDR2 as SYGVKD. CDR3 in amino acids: CAIRNKSLEYF. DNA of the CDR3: TGTGCCATCAGGAATAAAAGCCTGGAGTACTTC.

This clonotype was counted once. This chain's CDR3 is CASSPPRGRSNTGELFF. CDR3 nucleotide sequence: TGTGCCAGCAGCCCGCCTAGAGGGCGATCAAACACCGGGGAGCTGTTTTTT. The rearrangement uses TRBV7-2 and TRBJ2-2, with D possibly TRBD2 on 5 matching bases. The V gene's germline CDR1 is SGHTA and CDR2 FQGNSA. This CDR3 is 17 amino acids long. V gave up 5 bases and J gave up 2 bases, with 18 bases separating them.

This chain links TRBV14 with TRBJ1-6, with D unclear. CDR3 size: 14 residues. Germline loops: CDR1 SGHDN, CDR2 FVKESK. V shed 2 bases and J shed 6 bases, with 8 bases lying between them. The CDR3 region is CASSQQVFNSPLHF. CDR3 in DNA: TGTGCCAGCAGCCAACAGGTCTTTAATTCACCCCTCCACTTT.

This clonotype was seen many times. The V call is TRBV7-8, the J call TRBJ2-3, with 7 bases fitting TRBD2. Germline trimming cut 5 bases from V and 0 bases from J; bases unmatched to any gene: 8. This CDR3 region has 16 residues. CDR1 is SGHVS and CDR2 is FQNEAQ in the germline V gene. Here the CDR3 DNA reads TGTGCCAGCAGCCCCATAGCGGGTACTAGCACAGATACGCAGTATTTT. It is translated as CASSPIAGTSTDTQYF. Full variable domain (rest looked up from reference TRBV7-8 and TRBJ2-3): GAGVSQSPRYKVAKRGQDVALRCDPISGHVSLFWYQQALGQGPEFLTYFQNEAQLDKSGLPSDRFFAERPEGSVSTLKIQRTQQEDSAVYLCASSPIAGTSTDTQYFGPGTRLTVL.